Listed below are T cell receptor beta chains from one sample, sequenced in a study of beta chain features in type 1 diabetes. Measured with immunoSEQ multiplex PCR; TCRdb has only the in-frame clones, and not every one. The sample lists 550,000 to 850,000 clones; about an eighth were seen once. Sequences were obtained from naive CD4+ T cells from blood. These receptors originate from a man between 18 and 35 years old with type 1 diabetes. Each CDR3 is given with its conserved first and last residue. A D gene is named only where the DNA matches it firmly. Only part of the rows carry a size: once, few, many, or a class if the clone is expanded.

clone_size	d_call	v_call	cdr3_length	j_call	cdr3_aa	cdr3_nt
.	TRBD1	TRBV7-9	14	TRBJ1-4	CASSFGTENEKLFF	TGTGCCAGCAGCTTTGGGACAGAAAATGAAAAACTGTTTTTT
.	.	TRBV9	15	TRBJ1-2	CASSVPRANNYGYTF	TGTGCCAGCAGCGTCCCACGGGCGAATAACTATGGCTACACCTTC
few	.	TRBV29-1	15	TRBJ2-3	CSVEGRGAVRDTQYF	TGCAGCGTTGAGGGCAGGGGGGCAGTTAGAGATACGCAGTATTTT
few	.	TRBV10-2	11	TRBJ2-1	CASSDLREQFF	TGCGCCAGCAGTGACCTACGGGAGCAGTTCTTC
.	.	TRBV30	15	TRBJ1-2	CAWAYSQTSSYGYTF	TGTGCCTGGGCTTACAGCCAAACCAGTTCTTATGGCTACACCTTC
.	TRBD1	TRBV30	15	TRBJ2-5	CAWRVKGAVGETQYF	TGTGCCTGGAGGGTTAAGGGGGCGGTCGGAGAGACCCAGTACTTC
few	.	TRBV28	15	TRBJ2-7	CASSLGRPASYEQYF	TGTGCCAGCAGCCTGGGACGGCCGGCCTCCTACGAGCAGTACTTC
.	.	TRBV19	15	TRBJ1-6	CASSITGNYNSPLHF	TGTGCCAGTAGTATCACAGGAAACTATAATTCACCCCTCCACTTT
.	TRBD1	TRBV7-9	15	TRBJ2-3	CASSQGQGNTDTQYF	TGTGCCAGCAGCCAGGGACAGGGAAACACAGATACGCAGTATTTT
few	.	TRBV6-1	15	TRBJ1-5	CASSEALGADQPQHF	TGTGCCAGCAGTGAAGCGCTGGGGGCGGACCAGCCCCAGCATTTT
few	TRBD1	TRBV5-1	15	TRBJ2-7	CASSLEEQGVREQYF	TGCGCCAGCAGCTTGGAAGAACAGGGGGTAAGGGAGCAGTACTTC
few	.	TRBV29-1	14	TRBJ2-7	CSVELSPRGYEQYF	TGCAGCGTTGAGCTCAGCCCCCGAGGGTACGAGCAGTACTTC
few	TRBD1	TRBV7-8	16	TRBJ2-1	CASSSVQGAVNNEQFF	TGTGCCAGCAGCTCGGTTCAGGGGGCGGTGAACAATGAGCAGTTCTTC
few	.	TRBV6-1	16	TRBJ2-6	CASSEISMVWANVLTF	TGTGCCAGCAGTGAGATTTCTATGGTCTGGGCCAACGTCCTGACTTTC
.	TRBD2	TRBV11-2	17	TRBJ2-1	CASGLGLAGFSYNEQFF	TGTGCCAGCGGCCTCGGACTAGCGGGCTTCTCCTACAATGAGCAGTTCTTC
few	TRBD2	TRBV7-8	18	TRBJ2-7	CASSLERGGARWAYEQYF	TGTGCCAGCAGCTTGGAGCGGGGGGGCGCGCGATGGGCCTACGAGCAGTACTTC
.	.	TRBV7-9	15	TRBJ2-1	CASSPRGHQVNEQFF	TGTGCCAGCAGCCCTCGGGGCCACCAAGTCAATGAGCAGTTCTTC
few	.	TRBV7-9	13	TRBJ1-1	CASSVTVNTEAFF	TGTGCCAGCAGCGTTACAGTGAACACTGAAGCTTTCTTT
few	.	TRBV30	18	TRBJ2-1	CAWSGGGPSTSSYNEQFF	TGTGCCTGGAGTGGTGGGGGCCCCTCCACCAGCTCCTACAATGAGCAGTTCTTC
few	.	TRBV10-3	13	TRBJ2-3	CASRNLGSDTQYF	TGTGCCTCCCGAAACCTTGGATCAGATACGCAGTATTTT
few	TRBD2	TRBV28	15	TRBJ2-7	CASSSQRGAPYEQYF	TGTGCCAGCAGTTCCCAGCGGGGGGCACCTTACGAGCAGTACTTC
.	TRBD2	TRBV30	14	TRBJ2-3	CAWSVGGAADTQYF	TGTGCCTGGAGTGTCGGGGGGGCGGCAGATACGCAGTATTTT
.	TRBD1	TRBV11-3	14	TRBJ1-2	CASSTRDRWSGYTF	TGTGCCAGCAGCACCCGGGACAGGTGGAGTGGCTACACCTTC
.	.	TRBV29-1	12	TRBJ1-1	CSVGGLNTEAFF	TGCAGCGTTGGGGGACTGAACACTGAAGCTTTCTTT
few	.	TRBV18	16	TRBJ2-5	CASSPMGRAAQETQYF	TGTGCCAGCTCACCGATGGGCAGGGCGGCCCAAGAGACCCAGTACTTC
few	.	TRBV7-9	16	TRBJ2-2	CASSSSGGGDTGELFF	TGTGCCAGCAGCTCCTCTGGGGGCGGTGACACCGGGGAGCTGTTTTTT